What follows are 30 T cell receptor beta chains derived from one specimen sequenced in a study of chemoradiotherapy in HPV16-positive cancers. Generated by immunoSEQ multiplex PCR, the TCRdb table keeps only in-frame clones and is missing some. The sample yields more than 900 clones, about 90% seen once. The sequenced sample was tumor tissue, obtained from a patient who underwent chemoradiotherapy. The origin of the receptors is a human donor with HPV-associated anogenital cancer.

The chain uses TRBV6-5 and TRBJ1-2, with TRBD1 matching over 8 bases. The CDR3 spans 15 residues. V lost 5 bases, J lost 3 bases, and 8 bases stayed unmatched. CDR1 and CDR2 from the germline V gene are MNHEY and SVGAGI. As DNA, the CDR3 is TGTGCCAGCAGTAGAAAAGGGACAGGAGACTATGGCTACACCTTC. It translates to CASSRKGTGDYGYTF.

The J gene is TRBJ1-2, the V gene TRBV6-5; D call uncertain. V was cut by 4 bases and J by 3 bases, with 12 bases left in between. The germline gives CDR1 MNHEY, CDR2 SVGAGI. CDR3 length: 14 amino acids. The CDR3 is CASSSMGGYYGYTF. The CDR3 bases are TGTGCCAGCAGTTCCATGGGAGGGTACTATGGCTACACCTTC.

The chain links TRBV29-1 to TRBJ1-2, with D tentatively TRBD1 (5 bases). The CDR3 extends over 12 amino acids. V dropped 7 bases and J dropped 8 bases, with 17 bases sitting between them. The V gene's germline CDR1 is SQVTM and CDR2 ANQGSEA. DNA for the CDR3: TGCAGCGCAGATCCAGGGTCTGCAGGCTACACCTTC. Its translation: CSADPGSAGYTF.

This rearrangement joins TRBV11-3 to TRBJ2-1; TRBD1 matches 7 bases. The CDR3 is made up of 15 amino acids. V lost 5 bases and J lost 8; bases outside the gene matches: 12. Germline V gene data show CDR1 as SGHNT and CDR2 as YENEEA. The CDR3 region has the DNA TGTGCCAGCAGCCCGGCTGGGACAGCAAGCCATGAGCAGTTCTTC. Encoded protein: CASSPAGTASHEQFF. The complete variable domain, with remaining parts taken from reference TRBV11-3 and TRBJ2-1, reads EAGVVQSPRYKIIEKKQPVAFWCNPISGHNTLYWYLQNLGQGPELLIRYENEEAVDDSQLPKDRFSAERLKGVDSTLKIQPAELGDSAVYLCASSPAGTASHEQFFGPGTRLTVL.

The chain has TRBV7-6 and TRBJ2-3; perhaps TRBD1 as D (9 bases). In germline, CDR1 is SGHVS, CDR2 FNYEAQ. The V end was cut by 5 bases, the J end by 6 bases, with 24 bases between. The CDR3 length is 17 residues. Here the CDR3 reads CASSRGGWGQGFDTQYF. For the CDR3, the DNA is TGTGCCAGCAGCCGGGGGGGATGGGGACAGGGCTTCGATACGCAGTATTTT. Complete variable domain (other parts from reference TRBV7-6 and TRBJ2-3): GAGVSQSPRYKVTKRGQDVALRCDPISGHVSLYWYRQALGQGPEFLTYFNYEAQQDKSGLPNDRFSAERPEGSISTLTIQRTEQRDSAMYRCASSRGGWGQGFDTQYFGPGTRLTVL.

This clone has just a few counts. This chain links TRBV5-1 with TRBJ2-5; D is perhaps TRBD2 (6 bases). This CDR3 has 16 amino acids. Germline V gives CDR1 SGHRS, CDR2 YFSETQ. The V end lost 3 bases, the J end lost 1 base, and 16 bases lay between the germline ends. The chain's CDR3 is CASSSSSEGPQETQYF. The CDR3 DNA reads TGCGCCAGCAGCTCCTCTAGCGAGGGGCCCCAAGAGACCCAGTACTTC.

In DNA, the CDR3 is TGTGCCAGCAGCTTCCAGGGGTACGAGCAGTACTTC. Amino acids: CASSFQGYEQYF. The chain employs TRBV5-4 and TRBJ2-7; tentative D call: TRBD1 (6 bases). V was clipped by 2 bases and J by 4 bases, with 7 bases between them. The CDR3 loop spans 12 amino acids. Germline V gives CDR1 SGHNT, CDR2 YYREEE (reference sequence). The variable domain in full, with the rest retrieved from reference TRBV5-4 and TRBJ2-7, is ETGVTQSPTHLIKTRGQQVTLRCSSQSGHNTVSWYQQALGQGPQFIFQYYREEENGRGNFPPRFSGLQFPNYSSELNVNALELDDSALYLCASSFQGYEQYFGPGTRLTVT.

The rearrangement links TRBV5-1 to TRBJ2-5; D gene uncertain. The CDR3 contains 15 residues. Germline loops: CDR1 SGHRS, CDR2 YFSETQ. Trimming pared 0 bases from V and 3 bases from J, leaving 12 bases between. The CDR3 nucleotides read TGCGCCAGCAGCTTGGCTGTGGCAGAGAAAGAGACCCAGTACTTC. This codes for CASSLAVAEKETQYF.

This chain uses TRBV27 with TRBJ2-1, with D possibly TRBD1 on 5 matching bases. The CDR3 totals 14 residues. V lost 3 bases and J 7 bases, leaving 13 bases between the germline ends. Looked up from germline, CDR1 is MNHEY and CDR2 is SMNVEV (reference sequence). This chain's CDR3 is CASSFLGKGNEQFF. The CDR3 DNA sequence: TGTGCCAGCAGTTTCCTCGGCAAGGGGAATGAGCAGTTCTTC.

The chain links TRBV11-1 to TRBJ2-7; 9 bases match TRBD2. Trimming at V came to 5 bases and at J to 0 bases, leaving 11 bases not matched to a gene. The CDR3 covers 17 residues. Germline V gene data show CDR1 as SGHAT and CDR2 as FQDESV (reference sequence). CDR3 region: CASSRDLSSGSSYEQYF. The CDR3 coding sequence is TGTGCCAGCAGCCGAGATCTTAGTAGCGGGAGCTCCTACGAGCAGTACTTC.

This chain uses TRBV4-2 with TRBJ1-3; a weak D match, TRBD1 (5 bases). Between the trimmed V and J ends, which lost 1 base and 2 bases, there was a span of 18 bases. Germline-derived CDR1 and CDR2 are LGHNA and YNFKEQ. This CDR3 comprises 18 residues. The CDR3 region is CASSQAESGVDAGNTIYF. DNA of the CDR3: TGTGCCAGCAGCCAAGCGGAATCGGGGGTTGACGCTGGAAACACCATATATTTT.

The CDR3 DNA reads as TGCAGCGTTCGCAGGGCCAATGAGCAGTTCTTC. Residues: CSVRRANEQFF. The chain links TRBV29-1 to TRBJ2-1, with D perhaps matching TRBD1 (5 bases). The V and J ends lost 5 bases and 6 bases respectively, with 8 bases between them. Germline V gene data show CDR1 as SQVTM and CDR2 as ANQGSEA. The length of the CDR3 is 11 residues.

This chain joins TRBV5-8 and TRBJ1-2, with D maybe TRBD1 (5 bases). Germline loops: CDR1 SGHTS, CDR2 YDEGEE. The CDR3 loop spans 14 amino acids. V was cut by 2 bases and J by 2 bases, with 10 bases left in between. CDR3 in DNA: TGTGCCAGCAGCTTCACGGGACGGAACTATGGCTACACCTTC. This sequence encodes CASSFTGRNYGYTF. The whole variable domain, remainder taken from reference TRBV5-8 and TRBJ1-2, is EAGVTQSPTHLIKTRGQQATLRCSPISGHTSVYWYQQALGLGLQFLLWYDEGEERNRGNFPPRFSGRQFPNYSSELNVNALELEDSALYLCASSFTGRNYGYTFGSGTRLTVV.

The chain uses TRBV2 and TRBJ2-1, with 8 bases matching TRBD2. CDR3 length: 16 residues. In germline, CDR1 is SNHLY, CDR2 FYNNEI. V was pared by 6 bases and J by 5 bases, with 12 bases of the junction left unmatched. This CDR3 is CASSSVTGGTHNEQFF. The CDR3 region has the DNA TGTGCCAGCAGCTCCGTTACGGGGGGGACTCACAATGAGCAGTTCTTC.

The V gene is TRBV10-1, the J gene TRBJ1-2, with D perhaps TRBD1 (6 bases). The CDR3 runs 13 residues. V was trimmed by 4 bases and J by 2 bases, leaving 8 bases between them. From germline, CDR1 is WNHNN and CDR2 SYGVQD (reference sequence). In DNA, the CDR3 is TGCGCCAGCAGTGGGGACAAGAACTATGGCTACACCTTC. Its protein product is CASSGDKNYGYTF.

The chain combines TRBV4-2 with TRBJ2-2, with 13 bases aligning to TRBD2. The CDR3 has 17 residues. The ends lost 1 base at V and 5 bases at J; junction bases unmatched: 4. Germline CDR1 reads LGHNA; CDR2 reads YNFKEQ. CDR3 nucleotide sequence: TGTGCCAGCAGCCAAGGACTAGCGGGGGGAGTAACCGGGGAGCTGTTTTTT. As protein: CASSQGLAGGVTGELFF.

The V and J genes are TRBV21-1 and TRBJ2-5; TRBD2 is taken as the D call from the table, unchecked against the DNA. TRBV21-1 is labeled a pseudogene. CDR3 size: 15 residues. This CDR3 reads CASSKLQRLEETQYF. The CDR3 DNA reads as TGTGCCAGCAGCAAATTACAGAGACTAGAGGAGACCCAGTACTTC.

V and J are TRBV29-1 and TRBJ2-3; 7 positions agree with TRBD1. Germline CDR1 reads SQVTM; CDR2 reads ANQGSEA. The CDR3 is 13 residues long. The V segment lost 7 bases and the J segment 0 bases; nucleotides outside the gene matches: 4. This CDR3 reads CSGGQSSTDTQYF. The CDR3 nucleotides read TGCAGCGGGGGACAGTCTAGCACAGATACGCAGTATTTT.

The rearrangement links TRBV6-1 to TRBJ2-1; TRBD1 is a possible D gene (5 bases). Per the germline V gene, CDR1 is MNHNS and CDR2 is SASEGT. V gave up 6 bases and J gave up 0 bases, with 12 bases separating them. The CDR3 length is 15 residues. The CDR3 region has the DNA TGTGCCAGCAGAGGGGCGTCCAGCTCCTACAATGAGCAGTTCTTC. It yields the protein CASRGASSSYNEQFF.

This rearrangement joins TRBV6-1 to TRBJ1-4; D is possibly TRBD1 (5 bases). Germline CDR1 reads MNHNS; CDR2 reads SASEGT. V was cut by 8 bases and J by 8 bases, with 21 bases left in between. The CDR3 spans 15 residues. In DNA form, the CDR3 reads TGTGCCAGCGGAGGGACGGGCGTTGAATGGGAAAAACTGTTTTTT. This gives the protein CASGGTGVEWEKLFF.

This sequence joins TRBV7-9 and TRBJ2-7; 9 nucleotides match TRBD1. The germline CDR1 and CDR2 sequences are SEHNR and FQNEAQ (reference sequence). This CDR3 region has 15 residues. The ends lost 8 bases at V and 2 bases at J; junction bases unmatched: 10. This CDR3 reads CASVQTGTGTYEQYF. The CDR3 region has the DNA TGTGCCAGCGTACAAACAGGGACAGGGACCTACGAGCAGTACTTC.

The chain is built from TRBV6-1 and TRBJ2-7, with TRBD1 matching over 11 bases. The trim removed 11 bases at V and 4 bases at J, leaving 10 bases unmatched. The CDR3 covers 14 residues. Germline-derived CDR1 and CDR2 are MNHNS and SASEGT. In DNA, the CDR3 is TGTGCCGCAAACCTGGACAGGGGGCGATACGAGCAGTACTTC. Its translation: CAANLDRGRYEQYF.

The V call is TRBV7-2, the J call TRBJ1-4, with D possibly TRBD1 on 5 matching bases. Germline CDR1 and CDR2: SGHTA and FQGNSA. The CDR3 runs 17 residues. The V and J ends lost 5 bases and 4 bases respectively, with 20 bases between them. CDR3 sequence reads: CASSTPRAGLHNEKLFF. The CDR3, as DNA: TGTGCCAGCAGCACCCCCAGGGCAGGGCTTCATAATGAAAAACTGTTTTTT.

The CDR3 bases are TGTGCCAGCTCACCAGGATATGGGCAGGGAAACATTCAGTACTTC. This codes for CASSPGYGQGNIQYF. This rearrangement joins TRBV18 to TRBJ2-4; TRBD1 might be the D (5 bases). V lost 2 bases, J lost 6 bases, and 14 bases lay in between. CDR3 length: 15 residues. Germline CDR1 is KGHSH and CDR2 is LQKENI.

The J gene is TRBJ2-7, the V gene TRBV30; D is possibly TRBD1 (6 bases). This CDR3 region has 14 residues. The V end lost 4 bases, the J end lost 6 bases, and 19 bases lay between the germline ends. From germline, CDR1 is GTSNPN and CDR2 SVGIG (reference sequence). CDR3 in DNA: TGTGCCTGGACGCTGGGCGGCCAGGGGCTCGAGCAGTACTTC. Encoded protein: CAWTLGGQGLEQYF.

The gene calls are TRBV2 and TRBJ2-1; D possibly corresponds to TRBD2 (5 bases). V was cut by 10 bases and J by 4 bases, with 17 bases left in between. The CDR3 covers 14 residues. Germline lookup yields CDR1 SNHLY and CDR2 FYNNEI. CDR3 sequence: CATAEEIGYNEQFF. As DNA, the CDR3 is TGTGCCACAGCGGAGGAGATCGGTTACAATGAGCAGTTCTTC.

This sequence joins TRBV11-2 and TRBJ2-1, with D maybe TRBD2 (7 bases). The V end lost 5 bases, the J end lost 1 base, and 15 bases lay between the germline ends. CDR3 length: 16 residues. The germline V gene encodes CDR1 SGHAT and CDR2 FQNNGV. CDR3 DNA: TGTGCCAGCAGCCTGGGGGGGGCGAGGTCCTACAATGAGCAGTTCTTC. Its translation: CASSLGGARSYNEQFF.

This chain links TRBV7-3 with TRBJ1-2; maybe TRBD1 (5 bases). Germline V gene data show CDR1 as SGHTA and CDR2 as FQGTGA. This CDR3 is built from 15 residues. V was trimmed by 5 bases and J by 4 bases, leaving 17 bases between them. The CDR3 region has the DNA TGTGCCAGCAGCCCCACCGGGGCGGTTAGCTATGGCTACACCTTC. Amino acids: CASSPTGAVSYGYTF.

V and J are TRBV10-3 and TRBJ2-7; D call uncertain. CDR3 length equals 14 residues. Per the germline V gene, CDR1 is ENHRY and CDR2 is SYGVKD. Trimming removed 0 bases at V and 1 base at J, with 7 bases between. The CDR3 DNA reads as TGTGCCATCAGTGAGTCTGGCTCTTCCTACGAGCAGTACTTC. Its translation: CAISESGSSYEQYF.

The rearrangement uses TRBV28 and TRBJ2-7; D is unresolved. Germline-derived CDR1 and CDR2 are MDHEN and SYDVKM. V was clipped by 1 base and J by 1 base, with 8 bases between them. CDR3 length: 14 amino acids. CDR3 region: CASSLFSESYEQYF. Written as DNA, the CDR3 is TGTGCCAGCAGTTTATTCAGTGAGTCCTACGAGCAGTACTTC.